Below, one TCR beta chain is given with its context. Its antigen is unknown. The sample comes from a study of shared clonotypes between healthy human individuals. Whole-study findings and limits: Among non-shared clonotypes, generation probabilities were lower than among those shared by all four donors.

Generated by immunoSEQ multiplex PCR, the TCRdb table keeps only in-frame clones and is missing some. The sample lists approximately 1.1 million clones, 70% to 80% occurring once. Germline V CDR1 and CDR2: SGHNT, YYREEE (reference sequence). CDR3 length: 13 amino acids. The V end lost 4 bases, the J end lost 5 bases, and 9 bases lay between the germline ends. Sample: memory CD4+ T cells from PBMCs. Indicated subset: CD45RA-negative fraction. J is TRBJ1-4 and V is TRBV5-4; D gene ambiguous. The sequence was collected from a young man in good health. Some clones in this sample may be carry-over from other donors' samples. CDR3 loop: CASSPVGNEKLFF. CDR3 sequence (DNA): TGTGCCAGCAGCCCCGTGGGCAATGAAAAACTGTTTTTT.